One T cell receptor (beta chain) is described in this entry. The data are from a study of blood T cell repertoires in COVID-19. Across the study: Material from acute and convalescent COVID-19 was sourced from the United States, Italy and Spain. In each case, the material was cDNA or gDNA derived from T cells, B-cell-depleted T cells, or PBMCs.

In the original analysis: Reference gene primer amplification gave nucleated cell count estimates. Measured with immunoSEQ multiplex PCR; TCRdb has only the in-frame clones, and not every one. V and J calls and clone size are those listed in that table; D and trimming were worked out from the DNA. The data contain 85,000 to 110,000 clones, 75% to 90% of them singletons. Sequencing was carried out using peripheral blood. This TCR came from a human donor in a cohort sampled during active COVID-19.

CDR3 in amino acids: CASSFRSGDPQHF. The CDR3 nucleotides read TGTGCCAGCAGTTTCCGCTCGGGGGATCCCCAGCATTTT. V is TRBV12-3 or TRBV12-4 and J is TRBJ1-5; possibly TRBD1 for D (5 bases). The length of the CDR3 is 13 residues. Trimming took 3 bases from V and 10 from J, leaving 13 bases between them.